This entry lists 20 T cell receptor beta chains sequenced from one sample in a study of metastatic and nonmetastatic thyroid tumors. All patients reached thyroid surgery having received no treatment beforehand. TCRdb re-analyzed the PCR reads through MiXCR. Of over 30,000 clones listed, about 20% were seen once; the top ten hold less than 4%. Sample: tumor tissue. The receptor set was obtained from a male donor with papillary thyroid cancer or a benign thyroid nodule (not recorded which). Some clones in this sample may be carry-over from other donors' samples.

Comments on this clone: Given a much more abundant clone one base away, this may be a read error. This chain links TRBV20-1 with TRBJ1-2, with D perhaps matching TRBD1 (5 bases). Germline-derived CDR1 and CDR2 are DFQATT and SNEGSKA (reference sequence). This CDR3 comprises 16 residues. In DNA, the CDR3 is TGCAGTGCTAGAGGTGGGGACTTAGGGCGAGCCTATGTCTACACCTTC. Protein sequence: CSARGGDLGRAYVYTF.

At least ten counts were recorded for this clone. The genes are TRBV28 and TRBJ2-1, with 12 bases identical to TRBD2. Germline V gene data show CDR1 as MDHEN and CDR2 as SYDVKM. V was clipped by 6 bases and J by 8 bases; unmatched bases: 11. The CDR3 extends over 16 amino acids. Here the CDR3 reads CASSSTSGSIHDEQFF. CDR3 DNA sequence: TGTGCCAGCAGCTCGACTAGCGGGAGTATCCACGATGAGCAGTTCTTC.

J is TRBJ2-2 and V is TRBV5-1; D gene ambiguous. This CDR3 comprises 14 residues. With 1 base removed from V and 5 bases from J, the gap between germline ends came to 9 bases. Germline V gene sequence: CDR1 SGHRS, CDR2 YFSETQ. The CDR3 region has the DNA TGCGCCAGCAGCTTGTGGGTTAGTACCGGGGAGCTGTTTTTT. It specifies CASSLWVSTGELFF.

In this sample, this clone turned up many times. This chain uses TRBV27 with TRBJ1-5, with D perhaps matching TRBD1 (5 bases). The CDR3 consists of 15 residues. The V gene lost 3 bases and the J gene lost 5 bases, with 14 bases spanning the gap. Germline CDR1 is MNHEY and CDR2 is SMNVEV (reference sequence). CDR3 in amino acids: CASSFLGAEHQPQHF. In nucleotides, the CDR3 is TGTGCCAGCAGTTTTTTAGGGGCAGAACATCAGCCCCAGCATTTT.

This clone was seen a few times. This specimen includes other DNA sequences encoding the same CDR3. This rearrangement joins TRBV2 to TRBJ2-7, with unresolved D. Trimming took 0 bases from V and 1 from J, leaving 10 bases between them. Germline V gene data show CDR1 as SNHLY and CDR2 as FYNNEI. The CDR3 length is 15 residues. The chain's CDR3 is CASSEALGGSYEQYF. Here the CDR3 DNA reads TGTGCCAGCAGTGAAGCTCTTGGTGGATCCTACGAGCAGTACTTC.

This clone is termed medium-sized (0.01 to 0.1%). This chain connects TRBV7-2 to TRBJ2-7, with TRBD2 as a possible D gene (6 bases). Trimming shortened V by 1 base and J by 3 bases, and 10 bases separated the two germline ends. CDR1 is SGHTA and CDR2 is FQGNSA in the germline V gene. The CDR3 spans 14 residues. The CDR3 loop reads CASSLVDSGYEQYF. The CDR3 nucleotides read TGTGCCAGCAGCTTAGTCGATAGCGGCTACGAGCAGTACTTC.

A remark on this clone: A single base separates this from a much larger clone, so it may be a read error. The J gene is TRBJ1-2, the V gene TRBV25-1; no definite D call. V dropped 2 bases and J dropped 7 bases, with 8 bases sitting between them. This CDR3 region has 12 residues. Germline V gene sequence: CDR1 MGHDK, CDR2 SYGVNS. In DNA, the CDR3 is TGTGCCAGCAGTGAACAAGGGATTGGCTACACCTTC. It is translated as CASSEQGIGYTF.

This clone was seen repeatedly, ten times or more. This specimen includes other DNA sequences encoding the same CDR3. V gene TRBV5-1 combines with J gene TRBJ2-2; TRBD2 aligns across 9 bases. The germline V gene has CDR1 SGHRS and CDR2 YFSETQ. Trimming removed 1 base from V and 3 bases from J; junction bases left unmatched: 4. The CDR3 length is 16 residues. This CDR3 is CASSLSASGDTGELFF. The CDR3 region has the DNA TGCGCCAGCAGCTTGTCAGCTAGCGGGGACACCGGGGAGCTGTTTTTT. The full variable domain, with the rest looked up from reference TRBV5-1 and TRBJ2-2, is KAGVTQTPRYLIKTRGQQVTLSCSPISGHRSVSWYQQTPGQGLQFLFEYFSETQRNKGNFPGRFSGRQFSNSRSEMNVSTLELGDSALYLCASSLSASGDTGELFFGEGSRLTVL.

The rearrangement joins TRBV7-8 to TRBJ2-7; D gene unclear. The V end was cut by 4 bases, the J end by 1 base, with 11 bases between. The germline V gene has CDR1 SGHVS and CDR2 FQNEAQ. CDR3 length equals 14 residues. CDR3 residues: CASSWARRSYEQYF. CDR3 nucleotide sequence: TGTGCCAGCAGCTGGGCTAGAAGATCCTACGAGCAGTACTTC.

This clone was recorded many times. V gene TRBV27 combines with J gene TRBJ1-5; D is perhaps TRBD1 (5 bases). Germline loops: CDR1 MNHEY, CDR2 SMNVEV (reference sequence). Deletions cut 5 bases from V and 4 bases from J, with 9 bases between. The CDR3 runs to 13 residues. The CDR3 DNA reads TGTGCCAGCAGTCAGGGAAAGAATCAGCCCCAGCATTTT. Encoded protein: CASSQGKNQPQHF.

This clone turned up a few times. The rearrangement links TRBV6-5 to TRBJ2-1; no firm D call. The germline V and J ends were trimmed by 0 bases and 8 bases, with 8 bases remaining between them. The length of the CDR3 is 13 residues. Germline assignment: CDR1 MNHEY and CDR2 SVGAGI. The chain's CDR3 is CASSYSISYEQFF. The CDR3 DNA follows: TGTGCCAGCAGTTACTCGATATCCTATGAGCAGTTCTTC.

The V call is TRBV6-1, the J call TRBJ2-7; TRBD1 is a possible D gene (6 bases). V was cut by 9 bases and J by 4 bases, with 19 bases left in between. Germline V gene data show CDR1 as MNHNS and CDR2 as SASEGT. The CDR3 covers 14 residues. The CDR3 DNA reads TGTGCCAGAATAAAAAGGGACAAACTATACGAGCAGTACTTC. Protein product: CARIKRDKLYEQYF.

This clone was detected ten times or more. This rearrangement joins TRBV18 to TRBJ2-2; D gene uncertain. Germline CDR1 is KGHSH and CDR2 is LQKENI. Trimming removed 10 bases at V and 6 bases at J, with 9 bases between. This CDR3 region has 11 residues. CDR3 DNA: TGTGCCACCGTCTTAGCCGGGGAGCTGTTTTTT. Its protein product is CATVLAGELFF.

On this clone: A single base separates this from a much larger clone, so it may be a read error. The rearrangement links TRBV4-2 to TRBJ1-1, with TRBD1 matching 9 bases. In germline, CDR1 is LGHNA, CDR2 YNFKEQ. The CDR3 is made up of 18 amino acids. Written as DNA, the CDR3 is TGTGCCGGCAGCCAAGGTTCGACAGGGGGGGGAGCCAGAACTGAAGCTTTCTTT. This encodes CAGSQGSTGGGARTEAFF.

By share of the sample, this clone is medium-sized. The gene calls are TRBV6-5 and TRBJ1-1; D call uncertain. CDR1 is MNHEY, CDR2 SVGAGI, per germline. V was pared by 2 bases and J by 2 bases, with 6 bases between. The CDR3 is 13 amino acids. The CDR3 region has the DNA TGTGCCAGCAGTTACCTTTATAACACTGAAGCTTTCTTT. Amino acid sequence: CASSYLYNTEAFF.

This clone appeared many times. The V call is TRBV18, the J call TRBJ2-7; D is unresolved. V lost 4 bases to trimming and J lost 6 bases, with 19 bases between them. Germline CDR1 reads KGHSH; CDR2 reads LQKENI. This CDR3 has 15 residues. In DNA, the CDR3 is TGTGCCAGCTCACTCCCCCCCGGGCGGAATGTCGAGCAGTACTTC. The encoded protein is CASSLPPGRNVEQYF.

The chain links TRBV3-1 to TRBJ2-5, with TRBD2 as a possible D gene (7 bases). Per the germline V gene, CDR1 is LGHDT and CDR2 is YNNKEL (reference sequence). V shed 5 bases and J shed 5 bases, with 24 bases lying between them. This CDR3 is built from 17 residues. Here the CDR3 reads CASSSKGGGLLRETQYF. The CDR3 DNA follows: TGTGCCAGCAGCTCGAAAGGGGGGGGACTTCTGAGGGAGACCCAGTACTTC.

The table lists this clone with many counts. The gene calls are TRBV29-1 and TRBJ2-3, with D perhaps assigned TRBD1 or TRBD2 (5 bases each). The germline V gene has CDR1 SQVTM and CDR2 ANQGSEA. The CDR3 consists of 14 residues. Trimming shortened V by 6 bases and J by 7 bases, and 20 bases separated the two germline ends. The chain's CDR3 is CSVQGASFMYTQYF. As DNA, the CDR3 is TGCAGCGTACAAGGGGCTAGCTTTATGTATACGCAGTATTTT.

About this clone: This sample also contains other DNA sequences that code for the same CDR3. The chain is built from TRBV6-1 and TRBJ2-7; 7 bases agree with TRBD2. V lost 4 bases, J lost 6 bases, and 12 bases stayed unmatched. The CDR3 loop spans 15 amino acids. Looked up from germline, CDR1 is MNHNS and CDR2 is SASEGT. The CDR3 nucleotides read TGTGCCAGCAGTGCCCCATCTAGCGGAAAACTCGAGCAGTACTTC. Translation gives CASSAPSSGKLEQYF.

This clone came up many times. The V call is TRBV5-1, the J call TRBJ2-3; 8 bases match TRBD1. V lost 4 bases to trimming and J lost 0 bases; unmatched junction nucleotides: 7. The CDR3 is 16 residues long. Germline V CDR1 and CDR2: SGHRS, YFSETQ. The chain's CDR3 is CASSRDRFESTDTQYF. CDR3 DNA: TGCGCCAGCAGCAGGGACAGGTTTGAGAGCACAGATACGCAGTATTTT.